Following are 21 T cell receptor beta chains from one sample sequenced in a study of OX40 agonist ivuxolimab in advanced cancers. The method was immunoSEQ multiplex PCR; TCRdb's version includes in-frame clones alone and lacks a portion of them. Found here are under 40,000 clones, 81% of them singletons; the top ten hold less than 25%. Here the sequenced sample was CD4+ or CD8+ T cells sorted from blood, taken in a trial of the OX40 agonist ivuxolimab. These receptors came from an adult with an advanced solid tumor such as melanoma, head and neck, liver or kidney cancer.

The gene calls are TRBV6-5 and TRBJ1-1; tentative D call: TRBD1 (6 bases). Germline V gene data show CDR1 as MNHEY and CDR2 as SVGAGI. The CDR3 is 14 residues long. The V end was cut by 7 bases, the J end by 1 base, with 13 bases between. CDR3 in amino acids: CASNLDSPNTEAFF. CDR3 coding DNA: TGTGCCAGCAATTTGGACAGTCCGAACACTGAAGCTTTCTTT.

This chain joins TRBV28 and TRBJ2-5; perhaps TRBD2 as D (6 bases). The germline CDR1 and CDR2 sequences are MDHEN and SYDVKM. This CDR3 is 15 amino acids long. Trimming left V 4 bases short and J 2 bases short, with 14 bases between. The CDR3 loop is CASSSPGSTQETQYF. CDR3 coding DNA: TGTGCCAGCAGTTCCCCCGGGAGTACACAAGAGACCCAGTACTTC.

This chain links TRBV6-4 with TRBJ1-1; D gene unclear. Germline-derived CDR1 and CDR2 are MRHNA and SNTAGT. V was clipped by 4 bases and J by 1 base, with 7 bases between them. The CDR3 runs 13 residues. For the CDR3, the DNA is TGTGCCAGCAGTGCCGAGGCGAACACTGAAGCTTTCTTT. It specifies CASSAEANTEAFF.

The chain employs TRBV4-2 and TRBJ1-4, with a weak D call TRBD1 (5 bases). The CDR3 loop spans 15 amino acids. The germline V gene has CDR1 LGHNA and CDR2 YNFKEQ. V shed 4 bases and J shed 8 bases, with 17 bases lying between them. Here the CDR3 DNA reads TGTGCCAGCAGCCGACACCGGGACGGAGGGGAAAAACTGTTTTTT. This codes for CASSRHRDGGEKLFF.

This chain joins TRBV30 and TRBJ1-1; possible D gene TRBD1, 5 bases. The germline V and J ends were trimmed by 5 bases and 0 bases, with 13 bases remaining between them. The germline V gene has CDR1 GTSNPN and CDR2 SVGIG (reference sequence). The CDR3 is made up of 14 amino acids. In DNA form, the CDR3 reads TGTGCCTGGGGATTCGGGACGGTGAACACTGAAGCTTTCTTT. It is translated as CAWGFGTVNTEAFF. The full variable domain, in which reference TRBV30 and TRBJ1-1 provide the parts outside the CDR3, is SQTIHQWPATLVQPVGSPLSLECTVEGTSNPNLYWYRQAAGRGLQLLFYSVGIGQISSEVPQNLSASRPQDRQFILSSKKLLLSDSGFYLCAWGFGTVNTEAFFGQGTRLTVV.

The rearrangement uses TRBV27 and TRBJ1-2; D may be TRBD1 (5 bases). Trimming stripped 3 bases from V and 2 bases from J, with 10 bases between. This CDR3 region has 14 residues. Germline V gene data show CDR1 as MNHEY and CDR2 as SMNVEV (reference sequence). The CDR3 here is CASSLKGRNYGYTF. DNA of the CDR3: TGTGCCAGCAGTTTGAAGGGACGGAACTATGGCTACACCTTC.

This chain connects TRBV5-1 to TRBJ2-7; no clear D gene. Germline CDR1 and CDR2: SGHRS and YFSETQ. V was shortened by 0 bases and J by 2 bases, with 6 bases between the two germline ends. This CDR3 region has 13 residues. Here the CDR3 reads CASSLAAPYEQYF. CDR3 nucleotides: TGCGCCAGCAGCTTGGCGGCACCCTACGAGCAGTACTTC.

The gene calls are TRBV5-5 and TRBJ1-1; D may be TRBD1 (5 bases). The V end lost 2 bases, the J end lost 6 bases, and 11 bases lay between the germline ends. Per germline, CDR1 SGHKS and CDR2 YYEKEE (reference sequence). This CDR3 is 13 amino acids long. In DNA, the CDR3 is TGTGCCAGCAGCTTACAGGTTCTCGCTGAAGCTTTCTTT. Translation: CASSLQVLAEAFF.

This chain links TRBV28 with TRBJ1-2; no reliable D call. The CDR3 has 12 amino acids. Trimming left V 6 bases short and J 8 bases short, with 13 bases between. The germline gives CDR1 MDHEN, CDR2 SYDVKM. The CDR3 is CASSEKTRGYTF. The DNA for the CDR3 is TGTGCCAGCAGCGAAAAGACCAGGGGCTACACCTTC.

The gene calls are TRBV30 and TRBJ2-1; the D gene is possibly TRBD1 (5 bases). Trimming took off 2 bases at V and 0 bases at J, with 11 bases between the two ends. The CDR3 is 15 amino acids. Germline lookup yields CDR1 GTSNPN and CDR2 SVGIG (reference sequence). The CDR3 region has the DNA TGTGCCTGGAGTTGGGGCTCGAGCTCCTACAATGAGCAGTTCTTC. This encodes CAWSWGSSSYNEQFF.

This rearrangement joins TRBV5-1 to TRBJ2-4; 10 positions agree with TRBD2. Germline CDR1 reads SGHRS; CDR2 reads YFSETQ. The CDR3 length is 19 residues. V lost 1 base, J lost 0 bases, and 10 bases stayed unmatched. The CDR3 DNA sequence: TGCGCCAGCAGCTTGCCCGAAGGGACTAGCGAACTAGCCAAAAACATTCAGTACTTC. Its protein product is CASSLPEGTSELAKNIQYF.

The chain joins TRBV2 to TRBJ1-6; no clear D gene. This CDR3 is built from 17 residues. Germline assignment: CDR1 SNHLY and CDR2 FYNNEI. Trimming pared 6 bases from V and 3 bases from J, leaving 18 bases between. The chain's CDR3 is CASSTNSLVLYNSPLHF. The CDR3 DNA follows: TGTGCCAGCAGCACTAACTCTCTCGTTCTCTATAATTCACCCCTCCACTTT.

This clone was detected once. The gene calls are TRBV9 and TRBJ2-5; D may be TRBD2 (6 bases). The germline V gene has CDR1 SGDLS and CDR2 YYNGEE. The CDR3 loop spans 15 amino acids. Trimming pared 2 bases from V and 0 bases from J, leaving 11 bases between. CDR3 nucleotide sequence: TGTGCCAGCAGCGTGGGGACTTCCTACCAAGAGACCCAGTACTTC. This codes for CASSVGTSYQETQYF.

This clone was detected once. The chain employs TRBV28 and TRBJ1-6, with D unresolved. V was trimmed by 3 bases and J by 3 bases, leaving 6 bases between them. The CDR3 covers 14 residues. Germline-derived CDR1 and CDR2 are MDHEN and SYDVKM. CDR3 DNA sequence: TGTGCCAGCAGTTTGTCGGACTATAATTCACCCCTCCACTTT. Protein: CASSLSDYNSPLHF.

V gene TRBV5-1 combines with J gene TRBJ1-2, with D possibly being TRBD1 (6 bases). The length of the CDR3 is 17 residues. The germline gives CDR1 SGHRS, CDR2 YFSETQ. The V gene lost 0 bases and the J gene lost 3 bases, with 18 bases spanning the gap. CDR3: CASSLVSRTATDYGYTF. In DNA form, the CDR3 reads TGCGCCAGCAGCTTGGTTTCGAGGACAGCGACCGACTATGGCTACACCTTC.

This sequence joins TRBV7-3 and TRBJ2-1, with 8 positions matching TRBD2. V shed 1 base and J 8 bases; nucleotides not matched to a gene: 7. Germline CDR1 and CDR2: SGHTA and FQGTGA. This CDR3 has 15 amino acids. In DNA form, the CDR3 reads TGTGCCAGCAGCTTAAGGTCGGGGGGGCGCCATGAGCAGTTCTTC. The encoded protein is CASSLRSGGRHEQFF.

This CDR3 reads CASSRDLNSYEQYF. DNA for the CDR3: TGTGCCAGCAGCCGGGACTTGAACTCCTACGAGCAGTACTTC. This chain joins TRBV5-4 and TRBJ2-7; TRBD2 is a possible D gene (6 bases). CDR3 length equals 14 residues. Germline-derived CDR1 and CDR2 are SGHNT and YYREEE (reference sequence). Trimming removed 4 bases from V and 0 bases from J, with 11 bases in between.

V is TRBV2 and J is TRBJ1-1; D is uncertain. Germline V gene data show CDR1 as SNHLY and CDR2 as FYNNEI. The CDR3 totals 14 residues. The ends were cut back, 4 bases at V and 1 base at J, with 10 bases in the middle. The CDR3 nucleotides read TGTGCCAGCAGTGGAGAGGCGTGGAACACTGAAGCTTTCTTT. Its translation is CASSGEAWNTEAFF.

The chain recombines TRBV28 with TRBJ2-2; D gene uncertain. Germline CDR1 and CDR2: MDHEN and SYDVKM. Trimming removed 1 base from V and 2 bases from J, with 8 bases in between. This CDR3 is built from 15 residues. The CDR3 DNA reads as TGTGCCAGCAGTTTATTGGCCGTAAACACCGGGGAGCTGTTTTTT. It translates to CASSLLAVNTGELFF. The full variable domain, completed using reference TRBV28 and TRBJ2-2, is DVKVTQSSRYLVKRTGEKVFLECVQDMDHENMFWYRQDPGLGLRLIYFSYDVKMKEKGDIPEGYSVSREKKERFSLILESASTNQTSMYLCASSLLAVNTGELFFGEGSRLTVL.

The chain employs TRBV28 and TRBJ2-4, with D maybe TRBD1 (6 bases). CDR3 length: 14 amino acids. With 4 bases removed from V and 6 bases from J, the gap between germline ends came to 13 bases. Germline V gene data show CDR1 as MDHEN and CDR2 as SYDVKM. The CDR3 protein is CASSYPRTANIQYF. CDR3 coding DNA: TGTGCCAGCAGTTACCCGAGGACAGCAAACATTCAGTACTTC.

The chain's CDR3 is CASSSSPGLAGRTEQFF. The CDR3 nucleotides read TGTGCCAGCAGTTCCTCCCCCGGACTAGCGGGACGAACTGAGCAGTTCTTC. The chain combines TRBV2 with TRBJ2-1; 12 bases are shared with TRBD2. After removal of 5 bases from V and 9 bases from J, the junction contained 14 bases not matched to a gene. The CDR3 loop spans 17 amino acids. Germline V gene data show CDR1 as SNHLY and CDR2 as FYNNEI.